These T cell receptor beta chains were read from a single sample in a study of T-cell memory formation after mild COVID-19. TCRdb fed the 5' RACE reads into MiXCR, producing one record per CDR3 protein. The profile covers 200,000 to 250,000 distinct CDR3 sequences, with 7.5% to 10% appearing a single time and 20% to 25% taken by the ten largest. The source material was PBMCs or a T cell subset sorted from them (not recorded which). Source of these receptors: a man younger than 35 who had mild COVID-19 (a few samples of this study predate the infection). Cell type and time point are not known. Each CDR3 is given with its conserved first and last residue. D genes are given only for firm matches. Not every row has a clone size; where given, it reads once, few, many or a size class.

V	D	J	size	DNA	CDR3
TRBV15	NA	TRBJ2-3	NA	TGTGCCACCAGCAGAGACGGGGGGCTCTCTGCAGATACGCAGTATTTT	CATSRDGGLSADTQYF
TRBV20-1	NA	TRBJ1-3	NA	TGCAGTGCTAGGCCGGGACAACGAAACACCATATATTTT	CSARPGQRNTIYF
TRBV7-3	NA	TRBJ2-1	few	TGTGCCAGCAGCGGGGGGGCCCAGGACAATGAGCAGTTCTTC	CASSGGAQDNEQFF
TRBV20-1	NA	TRBJ1-5	NA	TGCAGTGAAGGGTTAAATAGGCCCCAGCATTTT	CSEGLNRPQHF
TRBV30	NA	TRBJ2-6	NA	TGTGCCTGGAGTGGGGGTCCTGGGGCCAACGTCCTGACTTTC	CAWSGGPGANVLTF
TRBV20-1	NA	TRBJ1-2	many	TGCAGTGCTAGAGCCGGCGCGTACACCTTC	CSARAGAYTF
TRBV29-1	NA	TRBJ2-2	few	TGCAGCGCCGAAAGGATCAGGGCCGTAGGCACCGGGGAGCTGTTTTTT	CSAERIRAVGTGELFF
TRBV4-1	TRBD2	TRBJ2-5	NA	TGCGCCAGCAGTCGCAACCCCGGGGAGCGGGGGGACCTGGGGACCCAGTACTTC	CASSRNPGERGDLGTQYF
TRBV6-6	NA	TRBJ2-5	NA	TGTGCCAACAGACAGGGTCCGGGGGAGTGGGAGACCCAGTACTTC	CANRQGPGEWETQYF
TRBV6-6	NA	TRBJ1-2	NA	TGTGCCAGCAGCCGCAACCCCGACAGGATATTTGCGTATGGCTACACCTTC	CASSRNPDRIFAYGYTF
TRBV4-1	NA	TRBJ1-6	few	TGCGCCAGCAGCCAAGAAGAAGCCCTCCACTTT	CASSQEEALHF
TRBV7-2	NA	TRBJ1-5	NA	TGTGCCAGCAGCTTAACTTTACAGGTTAATCAGCCCCAGCATTTT	CASSLTLQVNQPQHF
TRBV5-6	NA	TRBJ1-2	NA	TGTGCCAGCAGCTTGTCATCCTCGGGGGACGGCTACACCTTC	CASSLSSSGDGYTF
TRBV10-3	NA	TRBJ1-3	few	TGTGCCATCAGTGAGGGACAGATTGGAAACACCATATATTTT	CAISEGQIGNTIYF
TRBV5-1	TRBD1	TRBJ2-3	many	TGCGCCAGCAGCGGGGGACAGGGGCGCACAGATACGCAGTATTTT	CASSGGQGRTDTQYF
TRBV7-9	NA	TRBJ2-5	NA	TGTGCCAGCACTTACCCGCAAGCGCCGGAGACCCAGTACTTC	CASTYPQAPETQYF
TRBV9	TRBD1	TRBJ2-7	few	TGTGCCAGCAGTATCGAGACAGGGGGTGCGTACGAGCAGTACTTC	CASSIETGGAYEQYF
TRBV11-3	NA	TRBJ2-5	few	TGTGCCAGCAGCTCTTCACGTCGAGAGACCCAGTACTTC	CASSSSRRETQYF
TRBV11-2	TRBD2	TRBJ2-3	many	TGTGCCAGCAGCTTAGCAAGCGGGGGGTATGAAGATACGCAGTATTTT	CASSLASGGYEDTQYF
TRBV6-6	NA	TRBJ1-5	few	TGTGCCAGCAGGAGGGGAGTTAAGCCACATCAGCCCCAGCATTTT	CASRRGVKPHQPQHF
TRBV7-7	NA	TRBJ2-3	few	TGTGCTAGCAGCTACACCCCGGGACCCACAGATACGCAGTATTTT	CASSYTPGPTDTQYF
TRBV28	NA	TRBJ2-5	many	TGTGCCACCTCCTCAGGACAGAACCGCCAAGAGACCCAGTACTTC	CATSSGQNRQETQYF
TRBV7-6	NA	TRBJ2-5	many	TGTGCCAGCAGCCCGCGCTCCCCTGGGGTGTCCCAGTACTTC	CASSPRSPGVSQYF
TRBV5-1	TRBD1	TRBJ2-6	NA	TGCGCCAGCAGCACCGGGACAGGTACGGGTCCTGGGGCCAACGTCCTGACTTTC	CASSTGTGTGPGANVLTF
TRBV11-2	NA	TRBJ1-1	NA	TGTGCCAGCAGCTGGAGGACGGGGAACACTGAAGCTTTCTTT	CASSWRTGNTEAFF
TRBV24-1	NA	TRBJ2-1	NA	TGTGCCACCGGGTCCCGGCGCAATGAGCAGTTCTTC	CATGSRRNEQFF